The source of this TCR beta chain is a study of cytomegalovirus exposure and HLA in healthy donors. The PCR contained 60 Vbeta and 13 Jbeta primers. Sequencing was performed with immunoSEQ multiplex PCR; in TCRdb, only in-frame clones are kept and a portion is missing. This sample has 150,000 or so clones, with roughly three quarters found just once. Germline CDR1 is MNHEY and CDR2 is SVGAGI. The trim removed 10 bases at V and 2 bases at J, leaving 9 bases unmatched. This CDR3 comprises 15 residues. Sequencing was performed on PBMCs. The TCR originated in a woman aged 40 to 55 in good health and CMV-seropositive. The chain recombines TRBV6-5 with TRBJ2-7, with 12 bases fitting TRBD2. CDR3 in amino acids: CATKTLAGGPYEQYF. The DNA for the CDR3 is TGTGCCACCAAGACGCTAGCGGGGGGGCCCTACGAGCAGTACTTC.